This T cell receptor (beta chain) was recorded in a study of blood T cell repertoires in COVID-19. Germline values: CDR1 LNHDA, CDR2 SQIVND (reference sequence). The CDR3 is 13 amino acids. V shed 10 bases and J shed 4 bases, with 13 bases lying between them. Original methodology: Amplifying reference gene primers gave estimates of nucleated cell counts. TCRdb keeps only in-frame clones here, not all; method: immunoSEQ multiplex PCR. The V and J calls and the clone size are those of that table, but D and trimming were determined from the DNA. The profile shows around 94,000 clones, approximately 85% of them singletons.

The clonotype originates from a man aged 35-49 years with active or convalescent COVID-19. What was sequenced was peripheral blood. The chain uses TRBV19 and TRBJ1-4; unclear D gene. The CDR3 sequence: CATLDGDNEKLFF. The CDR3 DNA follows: TGTGCCACCTTGGACGGGGATAATGAAAAACTGTTTTTT.